This T cell receptor (beta chain) is drawn from a study of cytomegalovirus exposure and HLA in healthy donors. Study-level background: There were about 85 million unique TCRs (from HLA-typed donors) in an early data release.

The PCR used 60 Vbeta and 13 Jbeta primers. Authors' methods: A later analysis counted tens of millions of unique TCR beta chains, around 10 million shared. Measured with immunoSEQ multiplex PCR; TCRdb has only the in-frame clones, and not every one. The DNA gave D and trimming, while V, J and clone size come from that table. The sample has 200,000 or so clones; over 70% are singletons. The length of the CDR3 is 16 residues. Trimming cost V 4 bases and J 7 bases; bases outside gene matches: 3. Germline V CDR1 and CDR2: SEHNR, FQNEAQ (reference sequence). Turning to this clone: Its specificity is not known.

Study results and caveats: A highly shared variant cluster was judged a likely technical artifact. Altogether, some 170 TCR beta chains were recorded as cytomegalovirus-associated.

The chain employs TRBV7-9 and TRBJ2-2; TRBD2 aligns across 16 bases. This TCR was recovered from a boy between 2 and 10 years old in good health and CMV-seronegative. The material sequenced was PBMCs. The CDR3 reads CASSSGLAGGHGELFF. The CDR3 nucleotides are TGTGCCAGCAGCTCGGGACTAGCGGGAGGGCACGGGGAGCTGTTTTTT.